These 19 T cell receptor beta chains came from one sample sequenced in a study of blood T cell repertoires in COVID-19 (dated by TCRdb to the early 2020s). The library was obtained by the immunoSEQ multiplex PCR assay. The clones in this table, taken by TCRdb from immuneACCESS, are in-frame only. Not every clone is retained; where verified, under half of the shortfall comes from an unresolved V gene, and the cause of the rest is unknown. This sample is represented by some 150,000 clones; about 86% of them were singletons. The ten most abundant clones make up 9.5% to 12% of the sample. Material: peripheral blood. These receptors originate from a woman aged 60-75 years with COVID-19, enrolled during active disease.

The V and J genes are TRBV7-9 and TRBJ2-1; 11 bases are a match to TRBD2. The CDR3 has 18 residues. V lost 4 bases and J lost 0; bases outside the gene matches: 8. Germline V gene data show CDR1 as SEHNR and CDR2 as FQNEAQ (reference sequence). The CDR3 sequence: CASSSGTSGIYSYNEQFF. The DNA for the CDR3 is TGTGCCAGCAGCTCAGGGACTAGCGGCATTTACTCCTACAATGAGCAGTTCTTC.

The chain has TRBV19 and TRBJ2-1; 11 nucleotides line up with TRBD2. Germline V CDR1 and CDR2: LNHDA, SQIVND (reference sequence). V shed 4 bases and J 6 bases; nucleotides not matched to a gene: 8. The CDR3 is made up of 16 amino acids. Here the CDR3 DNA reads TGTGCCAGTAGTAGAGGTAGCGGGAGGGCCGGCAATGAGCAGTTCTTC. Protein product: CASSRGSGRAGNEQFF.

The chain joins TRBV10-3 to TRBJ1-3; a possible D gene is TRBD1 (6 bases). Germline loops: CDR1 ENHRY, CDR2 SYGVKD. The V gene lost 2 bases and the J gene lost 1 base, with 9 bases spanning the gap. The CDR3 totals 15 residues. CDR3 loop: CAISEGQHSGNTIYF. In nucleotides, the CDR3 is TGTGCCATCAGTGAGGGACAGCATTCTGGAAACACCATATATTTT.

The V and J genes are TRBV28 and TRBJ2-5; D possibly corresponds to TRBD1 (5 bases). The CDR3 is 15 residues long. With 5 bases removed from V and 0 bases from J, the gap between germline ends came to 13 bases. The germline gives CDR1 MDHEN, CDR2 SYDVKM. CDR3 amino acids: CASSLNPTDQETQYF. The CDR3 DNA reads as TGTGCCAGCAGTCTTAACCCGACAGACCAAGAGACCCAGTACTTC. Full variable domain (missing parts from reference TRBV28 and TRBJ2-5): DVKVTQSSRYLVKRTGEKVFLECVQDMDHENMFWYRQDPGLGLRLIYFSYDVKMKEKGDIPEGYSVSREKKERFSLILESASTNQTSMYLCASSLNPTDQETQYFGPGTRLLVL.

This sequence joins TRBV7-2 and TRBJ1-2, with 7 positions matching TRBD1. CDR3 size: 14 residues. With 4 bases clipped from V and 3 bases from J, the junction kept 5 bases outside the gene matches. CDR1 is SGHTA, CDR2 FQGNSA, per germline. For the CDR3, the DNA is TGTGCCAGCAGCTACACAACAGGGGACTATGGCTACACCTTC. This codes for CASSYTTGDYGYTF.

The rearrangement joins TRBV7-9 to TRBJ2-1, with 7 bases that match TRBD1. Germline CDR1 reads SEHNR; CDR2 reads FQNEAQ (reference sequence). The CDR3 is 16 residues long. Losses at the gene ends were 3 bases for V and 4 bases for J; bases not matched to a gene: 9. CDR3 sequence: CASSFKDREAYNEQFF. Written as DNA, the CDR3 is TGTGCCAGCAGCTTTAAAGACAGGGAAGCTTACAATGAGCAGTTCTTC.

Ten or more counts support this clone. The gene calls are TRBV2 and TRBJ1-5; TRBD1 matches at 10 bases. Unmatched junction bases numbered 4, after V lost 6 bases and J lost 2 bases. Germline V gene lookup returns CDR1 SNHLY and CDR2 FYNNEI. The CDR3 consists of 15 residues. As DNA, the CDR3 is TGTGCCAGCAGACGACAGGGGGCTGGCAATCAGCCCCAGCATTTT. The encoded protein is CASRRQGAGNQPQHF.

V gene TRBV6-5 combines with J gene TRBJ2-1, with D maybe TRBD2 (5 bases). Germline CDR1 and CDR2: MNHEY and SVGAGI. The V end was cut by 1 base, the J end by 15 bases, with 10 bases between. CDR3 length: 11 amino acids. CDR3 DNA: TGTGCCAGCAGTTACTACGGGATAACGTTCTTC. Residues: CASSYYGITFF.

J is TRBJ2-7 and V is TRBV19; no clear D. CDR1 is LNHDA and CDR2 is SQIVND in the germline V gene (reference sequence). Trimming stripped 4 bases from V and 1 base from J, with 20 bases between. CDR3 size: 17 residues. CDR3 DNA sequence: TGTGCCAGTAGTAGACCTTCCGCAGGCAGGATGTCCTACGAGCAGTACTTC. Its translation: CASSRPSAGRMSYEQYF.

Only one count was recorded for this clone. The gene calls are TRBV9 and TRBJ2-3; 9 bases agree with TRBD2. In germline, CDR1 is SGDLS, CDR2 YYNGEE. V lost 4 bases, J lost 2 bases, and 20 bases stayed unmatched. This CDR3 region has 20 residues. CDR3 in DNA: TGTGCCAGCAGCCTTAGCCCGGTTCCTAGCGGGATGCGATACACAGATACGCAGTATTTT. Translation gives CASSLSPVPSGMRYTDTQYF.

The V gene is TRBV9, the J gene TRBJ2-1; 14 bases fit TRBD2. V shed 4 bases and J 7 bases; nucleotides not matched to a gene: 4. This CDR3 comprises 15 residues. Germline CDR1 SGDLS, CDR2 YYNGEE. The CDR3 nucleotides read TGTGCCAGCAGCCCCCGGACTAGCGGGGGGAATGAGCAGTTCTTC. Amino acids: CASSPRTSGGNEQFF.

This rearrangement joins TRBV20-1 to TRBJ1-5, with D perhaps TRBD1 (6 bases). This CDR3 has 10 amino acids. Trimming removed 6 bases at V and 15 bases at J, with 15 bases between. Per germline, CDR1 DFQATT and CDR2 SNEGSKA (reference sequence). DNA of the CDR3: TGCAGTGCGGGGGGGGACATCCCGCATTTT. This sequence encodes CSAGGDIPHF.

The J gene is TRBJ2-5, the V gene TRBV7-9; 11 bases agree with TRBD2. The CDR3 is 15 amino acids. Germline V CDR1 and CDR2: SEHNR, FQNEAQ (reference sequence). V was clipped by 7 bases and J by 5 bases; unmatched bases: 9. CDR3 nucleotides: TGTGCCAGCACGATAAATAGCGGGAGGGCCGAGACCCAGTACTTC. It encodes CASTINSGRAETQYF. The whole variable domain, filled in from reference TRBV7-9 and TRBJ2-5, reads DTGVSQNPRHKITKRGQNVTFRCDPISEHNRLYWYRQTLGQGPEFLTYFQNEAQLEKSRLLSDRFSAERPKGSFSTLEIQRTEQGDSAMYLCASTINSGRAETQYFGPGTRLLVL.

The chain recombines TRBV6-5 with TRBJ2-1; D possibly corresponds to TRBD2 (6 bases). The CDR3 is 15 amino acids. Looked up from germline, CDR1 is MNHEY and CDR2 is SVGAGI. Trimming took off 2 bases at V and 2 bases at J, with 10 bases between the two ends. The CDR3 region has the DNA TGTGCCAGCAGTTACGGGCGGGGACCCTACAATGAGCAGTTCTTC. Its translation is CASSYGRGPYNEQFF.

V gene TRBV4-1 combines with J gene TRBJ2-7; 7 bases match TRBD2. Germline loops: CDR1 MGHRA, CDR2 YSYEKL. There are 15 residues in the CDR3. After removal of 2 bases from V and 6 bases from J, the junction contained 10 bases not matched to a gene. The DNA of the CDR3 is TGCGCCAGCAGCCAAACTAGCGACTTCCCCCGCGAGCAGTACTTC. Translated, it gives CASSQTSDFPREQYF.

The V and J genes are TRBV7-2 and TRBJ2-1, with 11 bases aligning to TRBD1. This CDR3 is 15 amino acids long. CDR1 and CDR2 from the germline V gene are SGHTA and FQGNSA. V dropped 1 base and J dropped 8; count of bases not matched to a gene: 4. The CDR3 sequence: CASSLVRTGGHEQFF. In DNA, the CDR3 is TGTGCCAGCAGCTTAGTTAGGACAGGGGGCCATGAGCAGTTCTTC. Complete variable domain (other parts from reference TRBV7-2 and TRBJ2-1): GAGVSQSPSNKVTEKGKDVELRCDPISGHTALYWYRQSLGQGLEFLIYFQGNSAPDKSGLPSDRFSAERTGGSVSTLTIQRTQQEDSAVYLCASSLVRTGGHEQFFGPGTRLTVL.

The chain joins TRBV25-1 to TRBJ2-7; 7 bases map to TRBD2. Germline trimming cut 10 bases from V and 0 bases from J; bases unmatched to any gene: 6. The CDR3 runs 13 residues. CDR1 is MGHDK, CDR2 SYGVNS, per germline. In nucleotides, the CDR3 is TGTGCCACCTCACGCGGGAGCTCCTACGAGCAGTACTTC. Translating gives CATSRGSSYEQYF.

Here the CDR3 reads CASSPSRSYGYTF. The DNA of the CDR3 is TGTGCCAGCAGCCCTTCTCGGTCCTATGGCTACACCTTC. The rearrangement uses TRBV5-6 and TRBJ1-2; D gene unclear. Germline V gene data show CDR1 as SGHDT and CDR2 as YYEEEE. V was trimmed by 4 bases and J by 4 bases, leaving 11 bases between them. The CDR3 is made up of 13 amino acids. The full variable domain, in which reference TRBV5-6 and TRBJ1-2 provide the parts outside the CDR3, is DAGVTQSPTHLIKTRGQQVTLRCSPKSGHDTVSWYQQALGQGPQFIFQYYEEEERQRGNFPDRFSGHQFPNYSSELNVNALLLGDSALYLCASSPSRSYGYTFGSGTRLTVV.

This chain joins TRBV9 and TRBJ2-7; D is uncertain. Germline V gene data show CDR1 as SGDLS and CDR2 as YYNGEE. The CDR3 runs to 13 residues. V shed 3 bases and J shed 0 bases, with 7 bases lying between them. The CDR3 spells CASSAGSSYEQYF. As DNA, the CDR3 is TGTGCCAGCAGCGCCGGTAGCTCCTACGAGCAGTACTTC.